Listed here are 24 T cell receptor beta chains from one sample, sequenced in a study of cytomegalovirus exposure and HLA in healthy donors. Primers included in the PCR were 60 Vbeta and 13 Jbeta primers. Produced via immunoSEQ multiplex PCR; TCRdb's table is partial and in-frame only. This table has approximately 130,000 clones, just under 80% appearing once. Sequenced material: PBMCs. All receptors derive from a male donor in good health and CMV-seronegative.

The genes are TRBV19 and TRBJ1-2; D remains ambiguous. Per germline, CDR1 LNHDA and CDR2 SQIVND (reference sequence). The CDR3 loop spans 14 amino acids. The V and J ends lost 10 bases and 4 bases respectively, with 19 bases between them. The CDR3 DNA is TGTGCCACCCGCGGGGTGTGGGATTTCTATGGCTACACCTTC. This gives the protein CATRGVWDFYGYTF.

This sequence joins TRBV11-2 and TRBJ1-4, with D unclear. The CDR3 has 15 residues. Trimming pared 5 bases from V and 5 bases from J, leaving 15 bases between. In germline, CDR1 is SGHAT, CDR2 FQNNGV. The CDR3 DNA follows: TGTGCCAGCAGCACACCGGGGAAGTGGAATGAAAAACTGTTTTTT. This gives the protein CASSTPGKWNEKLFF.

In its sample, this clone was seen a few times. J is TRBJ1-1 and V is TRBV5-1; 8 positions match TRBD1. Trimming at V came to 4 bases and at J to 0 bases, leaving 11 bases not matched to a gene. The CDR3 is 17 residues long. Per germline, CDR1 SGHRS and CDR2 YFSETQ. The chain's CDR3 is CASSRGQGGLMNTEAFF. DNA of the CDR3: TGCGCCAGCAGCCGCGGACAGGGAGGTTTGATGAACACTGAAGCTTTCTTT.

The V gene is TRBV5-4, the J gene TRBJ2-7; D not certain. Germline assignment: CDR1 SGHNT and CDR2 YYREEE (reference sequence). Trimming removed 2 bases from V and 3 bases from J, with 3 bases in between. This CDR3 spans 11 amino acids. This CDR3 reads CASSFYYEQYF. Written as DNA, the CDR3 is TGTGCCAGCAGCTTTTACTACGAGCAGTACTTC.

This clone was found a few times. Other DNA sequences within the sample encode an identical CDR3. This chain uses TRBV18 with TRBJ1-1, with TRBD1 as a possible D gene (6 bases). The ends were cut back, 3 bases at V and 1 base at J, with 6 bases in the middle. The CDR3 runs 13 residues. CDR1 is KGHSH and CDR2 is LQKENI in the germline V gene. CDR3 sequence: CASSPGQNTEAFF. In DNA form, the CDR3 reads TGTGCCAGCTCACCGGGACAGAACACTGAAGCTTTCTTT.

CDR3 sequence: CASSEFAGEALNSPLHF. The CDR3 bases are TGTGCCAGCAGTGAATTTGCCGGGGAGGCTCTAAACTCACCCCTCCACTTT. The V and J genes are TRBV6-1 and TRBJ1-6; D ambiguous. The V gene lost 2 bases and the J gene lost 10 bases, with 21 bases spanning the gap. The germline gives CDR1 MNHNS, CDR2 SASEGT. The CDR3 covers 17 residues.

The rearrangement uses TRBV6-5 and TRBJ2-1; D perhaps matches TRBD2 (5 bases). V was shortened by 2 bases and J by 4 bases, with 12 bases between the two germline ends. This CDR3 is 15 amino acids long. Germline V gene lookup returns CDR1 MNHEY and CDR2 SVGAGI. The CDR3 region is CASSYEGTTYNEQFF. For the CDR3, the DNA is TGTGCCAGCAGTTACGAGGGCACAACTTACAATGAGCAGTTCTTC.

The V call is TRBV4-3, the J call TRBJ1-4; 7 bases are shared with TRBD1. CDR1 is LGHNA, CDR2 YSLEER, per germline. This CDR3 has 13 residues. The ends lost 6 bases at V and 4 bases at J; junction bases unmatched: 2. CDR3 bases: TGCGCCAGCAGTACAGGGGTTAATGAAAAACTGTTTTTT. Protein: CASSTGVNEKLFF.

The genes are TRBV11-2 and TRBJ1-1; D remains ambiguous. Germline CDR1 reads SGHAT; CDR2 reads FQNNGV. This CDR3 has 14 amino acids. V was clipped by 1 base and J by 4 bases, with 10 bases between them. The CDR3 sequence is CASSLVGSGTEAFF. CDR3 nucleotides: TGTGCCAGCAGCTTAGTGGGAAGCGGCACTGAAGCTTTCTTT.

The gene calls are TRBV14 and TRBJ2-2; maybe TRBD1 (7 bases). The CDR3 has 17 amino acids. CDR1 is SGHDN, CDR2 FVKESK, per germline. With 4 bases removed from V and 3 bases from J, the gap between germline ends came to 18 bases. The CDR3 loop reads CASSRDMQGGDTGELFF. CDR3 bases: TGTGCCAGCAGCCGGGACATGCAGGGGGGCGACACCGGGGAGCTGTTTTTT.

V gene TRBV6-5 combines with J gene TRBJ2-3; 12 bases agree with TRBD2. Germline values: CDR1 MNHEY, CDR2 SVGAGI. The CDR3 is made up of 15 amino acids. V was clipped by 6 bases and J by 4 bases; unmatched bases: 5. The DNA for the CDR3 is TGTGCCAGCAGGGCGACTAGCGGGGGATCAGATACGCAGTATTTT. Translated, it gives CASRATSGGSDTQYF.

This chain connects TRBV27 to TRBJ2-2, with TRBD2 as a possible D gene (5 bases). Germline assignment: CDR1 MNHEY and CDR2 SMNVEV (reference sequence). V was trimmed by 2 bases and J by 6 bases, leaving 7 bases between them. This CDR3 spans 13 amino acids. The CDR3 DNA is TGTGCCAGCAGTTTAAAGAGGGCCGGGGAGCTGTTTTTT. The encoded protein is CASSLKRAGELFF.

The CDR3: CASSLDPLGTGIDTQYF. For the CDR3, the DNA is TGTGCCAGCAGCCTAGATCCCTTGGGGACAGGAATAGATACGCAGTATTTT. The chain recombines TRBV9 with TRBJ2-3; 8 bases agree with TRBD1. V dropped 4 bases and J dropped 5; count of bases not matched to a gene: 15. The germline CDR1 and CDR2 sequences are SGDLS and YYNGEE. The CDR3 has 17 amino acids.

This clone has more than one count but fewer than ten. The chain recombines TRBV4-3 with TRBJ2-7; the D gene is possibly TRBD1 (6 bases). Deletions cut 0 bases from V and 0 bases from J, with 15 bases between. The CDR3 has 17 residues. Germline V gene data show CDR1 as LGHNA and CDR2 as YSLEER. The DNA of the CDR3 is TGCGCCAGCAGCCAAGATATCAGGACAGATTCCTCCTACGAGCAGTACTTC. It encodes CASSQDIRTDSSYEQYF.

This chain connects TRBV19 to TRBJ1-5, with D perhaps matching TRBD1 (5 bases). In germline, CDR1 is LNHDA, CDR2 SQIVND (reference sequence). Trimming took off 3 bases at V and 2 bases at J, with 8 bases between the two ends. This CDR3 is built from 14 residues. The CDR3 is CASSIIQGNQPQHF. The CDR3 bases are TGTGCCAGTAGTATCATACAGGGCAATCAGCCCCAGCATTTT.

The chain is built from TRBV2 and TRBJ1-2, with D perhaps matching TRBD1 (5 bases). V dropped 4 bases and J dropped 2 bases, with 20 bases sitting between them. CDR1 and CDR2 from the germline V gene are SNHLY and FYNNEI. The CDR3 runs to 17 residues. CDR3: CASSGGRRTPVNYGYTF. The CDR3 DNA reads as TGTGCCAGCAGTGGAGGACGTAGGACACCAGTAAACTATGGCTACACCTTC. The full variable domain, in which reference TRBV2 and TRBJ1-2 provide the parts outside the CDR3, is EPEVTQTPSHQVTQMGQEVILRCVPISNHLYFYWYRQILGQKVEFLVSFYNNEISEKSEIFDDQFSVERPDGSNFTLKIRSTKLEDSAMYFCASSGGRRTPVNYGYTFGSGTRLTVV.

The V gene is TRBV4-1, the J gene TRBJ1-2, with D tentatively TRBD1 (6 bases). Trimming removed 0 bases from V and 4 bases from J, with 15 bases in between. This CDR3 has 16 residues. Germline-derived CDR1 and CDR2 are MGHRA and YSYEKL. This chain's CDR3 is CASSQEGAAPGYGYTF. CDR3 sequence (DNA): TGCGCCAGCAGCCAAGAGGGGGCAGCACCCGGCTATGGCTACACCTTC.

This clone showed up just once. V usage is TRBV7-2 and J usage is TRBJ1-3; D gene unclear. The CDR3 covers 16 residues. CDR1 SGHTA and CDR2 FQGNSA come from the germline V gene. Trimming stripped 5 bases from V and 4 bases from J, with 18 bases between. CDR3 in amino acids: CASSLGSGAGGNTIYF. For the CDR3, the DNA is TGTGCCAGCAGCCTAGGGAGCGGAGCCGGCGGAAACACCATATATTTT.

The chain links TRBV7-9 to TRBJ2-1; TRBD2 agrees at 8 bases. CDR1 SEHNR and CDR2 FQNEAQ come from the germline V gene (reference sequence). V was pared by 0 bases and J by 9 bases, with 10 bases of the junction left unmatched. This CDR3 is built from 16 residues. CDR3 nucleotides: TGTGCCAGCAGCTTAGCGGGGGGACTAGTCCAGCTTGAGCAGTTCTTC. Translating gives CASSLAGGLVQLEQFF. The complete variable domain, with remaining parts taken from reference TRBV7-9 and TRBJ2-1, reads DTGVSQNPRHKITKRGQNVTFRCDPISEHNRLYWYRQTLGQGPEFLTYFQNEAQLEKSRLLSDRFSAERPKGSFSTLEIQRTEQGDSAMYLCASSLAGGLVQLEQFFGPGTRLTVL.

The V call is TRBV10-3, the J call TRBJ2-5; D perhaps matches TRBD1 (6 bases). Trimming cost V 6 bases and J 1 base, with 9 bases left between them. CDR1 is ENHRY, CDR2 SYGVKD, per germline. The CDR3 is 13 amino acids. The CDR3 reads CAIRTGSQETQYF. CDR3 coding DNA: TGTGCCATCAGAACAGGGTCCCAAGAGACCCAGTACTTC.

The J gene is TRBJ2-2, the V gene TRBV19, with a weak D call TRBD1 (5 bases). Germline CDR1 is LNHDA and CDR2 is SQIVND (reference sequence). This CDR3 region has 14 residues. V gave up 3 bases and J gave up 5 bases, with 10 bases separating them. In DNA, the CDR3 is TGTGCCAGTAGTATCCAGGGATCGACCGGGGAGCTGTTTTTT. Its translation is CASSIQGSTGELFF.

The chain uses TRBV19 and TRBJ1-4, with a weak D call TRBD1 (6 bases). Germline CDR1 and CDR2: LNHDA and SQIVND (reference sequence). V dropped 5 bases and J dropped 8 bases, with 18 bases sitting between them. The CDR3 runs 15 residues. The CDR3 here is CASSAHRDPEEKLFF. The CDR3 region has the DNA TGTGCCAGTAGTGCCCACAGGGATCCCGAAGAAAAACTGTTTTTT.

The chain couples TRBV5-1 to TRBJ2-3, with 7 bases lining up with TRBD1. Trimming cost V 3 bases and J 1 base; bases outside gene matches: 11. Germline V lookup: CDR1 SGHRS, CDR2 YFSETQ. This CDR3 contains 17 residues. This chain's CDR3 is CASSSTGAGGGTDTQYF. The CDR3 bases are TGCGCCAGCAGCTCCACAGGGGCTGGGGGAGGCACAGATACGCAGTATTTT. Full variable domain (missing parts from reference TRBV5-1 and TRBJ2-3): KAGVTQTPRYLIKTRGQQVTLSCSPISGHRSVSWYQQTPGQGLQFLFEYFSETQRNKGNFPGRFSGRQFSNSRSEMNVSTLELGDSALYLCASSSTGAGGGTDTQYFGPGTRLTVL.

The V call is TRBV10-3, the J call TRBJ2-1; 11 nucleotides align to TRBD2. After removal of 4 bases from V and 10 bases from J, the junction contained 3 bases not matched to a gene. Per germline, CDR1 ENHRY and CDR2 SYGVKD. The CDR3 extends over 13 amino acids. The CDR3 DNA sequence: TGTGCCATCAGTGCCCTAGCGGGGGGCGAGCAGTTCTTC. It yields the protein CAISALAGGEQFF.